These 12 T cell receptor beta chains were sequenced from one sample in a study of blood T cell repertoires in COVID-19. Sequencing used immunoSEQ multiplex PCR; TCRdb keeps in-frame clones, though not all of them. Altogether roughly 66,000 clones are present, roughly nine tenths being singletons, with the ten largest covering 7.3%. Sequenced material: peripheral blood. These TCRs come from a human donor in a cohort sampled during active COVID-19.

The chain uses TRBV18 and TRBJ2-2; TRBD1 agrees at 10 bases. The germline gives CDR1 KGHSH, CDR2 LQKENI. This CDR3 has 16 amino acids. V shed 3 bases and J 1 base; nucleotides not matched to a gene: 2. CDR3 sequence (DNA): TGTGCCAGCTCACCGGGACAGGGGTTGAACACCGGGGAGCTGTTTTTT. It yields the protein CASSPGQGLNTGELFF.

The chain links TRBV7-2 to TRBJ1-6; D is ambiguous. The V gene's germline CDR1 is SGHTA and CDR2 FQGNSA. The CDR3 runs to 13 residues. The V end was cut by 1 base, the J end by 7 bases, with 5 bases between. The CDR3 region has the DNA TGTGCCAGCAGCTTAGTTCAAAATTCACCCCTCCACTTT. This encodes CASSLVQNSPLHF.

This sequence joins TRBV28 and TRBJ1-1; 8 bases fit TRBD1. CDR1 is MDHEN and CDR2 is SYDVKM in the germline V gene. Trimming cost V 7 bases and J 3 bases; bases outside gene matches: 13. The CDR3 contains 16 residues. CDR3 region: CASTQTTGADYTEAFF. In nucleotides, the CDR3 is TGTGCCAGCACCCAGACGACAGGGGCTGACTACACTGAAGCTTTCTTT.

The gene calls are TRBV10-3 and TRBJ2-1, with TRBD2 matching over 8 bases. J lost 5 bases, V lost 7 bases, and 7 bases had no gene match. CDR1 and CDR2 (germline): ENHRY, SYGVKD. The CDR3 runs to 14 residues. The CDR3 spells CAITGGARNNEQFF. The DNA for the CDR3 is TGTGCCATCACCGGGGGGGCCCGCAACAATGAGCAGTTCTTC.

J is TRBJ2-4 and V is TRBV7-8; D is undetermined. The CDR3 is made up of 15 amino acids. V lost 5 bases and J 0 bases, leaving 11 bases between the germline ends. Germline values: CDR1 SGHVS, CDR2 FQNEAQ. The CDR3 DNA reads as TGTGCCAGCAGCGACTCCCCCCTAGCCAAAAACATTCAGTACTTC. Protein: CASSDSPLAKNIQYF.

The chain carries TRBV28 and TRBJ1-2; D gene unclear. The ends were cut back, 4 bases at V and 8 bases at J, with 17 bases in the middle. This CDR3 has 14 amino acids. Germline CDR1 is MDHEN and CDR2 is SYDVKM. The CDR3 reads CASSSKRGWRGYTF. CDR3 nucleotide sequence: TGTGCCAGCAGTTCGAAACGGGGATGGAGAGGCTACACCTTC.

The J gene is TRBJ1-1, the V gene TRBV18, with D perhaps TRBD1 (6 bases). The CDR3 is 15 amino acids. Germline CDR1 KGHSH, CDR2 LQKENI. Trimming pared 5 bases from V and 1 base from J, leaving 14 bases between. CDR3: CASSFSGEENTEAFF. In DNA form, the CDR3 reads TGTGCCAGCTCATTCTCAGGGGAAGAGAACACTGAAGCTTTCTTT.

This clone showed up just once. The gene calls are TRBV30 and TRBJ1-4, with 8 bases matching TRBD1. The CDR3 contains 13 residues. V gave up 4 bases and J gave up 6 bases; unmatched junction bases: 4. The germline gives CDR1 GTSNPN, CDR2 SVGIG (reference sequence). CDR3 amino acids: CAWTKQGDEKLFF. The CDR3 coding sequence is TGTGCCTGGACAAAACAGGGGGATGAAAAACTGTTTTTT.

CDR3 in DNA: TGTGCCAGCAGCTTAGGGGGCCGAATGGGCGGAGACAATGAGCAGTTCTTC. Amino acid sequence: CASSLGGRMGGDNEQFF. The gene calls are TRBV7-9 and TRBJ2-1, with D possibly TRBD1 on 5 matching bases. The CDR3 consists of 17 residues. The V end was cut by 1 base, the J end by 5 bases, with 18 bases between. Germline V CDR1 and CDR2: SEHNR, FQNEAQ (reference sequence).

The chain uses TRBV20-1 and TRBJ2-7; D is possibly TRBD2 (5 bases). This CDR3 region has 13 residues. The V end lost 3 bases, the J end lost 3 bases, and 12 bases lay between the germline ends. The germline V gene encodes CDR1 DFQATT and CDR2 SNEGSKA (reference sequence). This CDR3 is CSASSSAYYEQYF. Here the CDR3 DNA reads TGCAGTGCTAGTAGTAGCGCCTACTACGAGCAGTACTTC.

This rearrangement joins TRBV5-5 to TRBJ2-1; 8 bases map to TRBD2. CDR1 and CDR2 (germline): SGHKS, YYEKEE (reference sequence). The CDR3 loop spans 15 amino acids. J lost 1 base, V lost 4 bases, and 4 bases had no gene match. In DNA form, the CDR3 reads TGTGCCAGCAGCCGAGGCGGGGGGTCCTACAATGAGCAGTTCTTC. Protein: CASSRGGGSYNEQFF.

The rearrangement links TRBV4-2 to TRBJ2-1; 7 bases agree with TRBD2. CDR1 and CDR2 (germline): LGHNA, YNFKEQ. J was trimmed by 8 bases and V by 0 bases; bases with no gene match: 13. This CDR3 spans 17 amino acids. This CDR3 is CASSQDSRTSGSYEQFF. The CDR3 region has the DNA TGTGCCAGCAGCCAAGATTCGCGGACTAGTGGTTCTTATGAGCAGTTCTTC.